The present T cell receptor (beta chain) was sequenced within a study of cytomegalovirus exposure and HLA in healthy donors. Study-level points and caveats: Most of the TCR beta V segments (in an earlier analysis) were productive either about 90% or about 30% of the time. When analyzed later, a missense DCLRE1C variant was found to be linked to TCR beta V- and J-gene trimming. The study assumed roughly uniform donor sequencing depth for presence/absence analyses.

The V and J ends lost 3 bases and 4 bases, in that order; junction bases with no gene match: 7. This CDR3 has 15 residues. Germline V gene sequence: CDR1 SGHTA, CDR2 FQGNSA. PCR employed 60 Vbeta and 13 Jbeta primers. Profiling relied on immunoSEQ multiplex PCR, and the TCRdb table lists in-frame clones only, not all of them. The sample includes 55,000 to 65,000 clones, approximately 80% of them seen just once. Concerning this clone: The antigen is not known.

Nominally healthy donors were sampled, though unrecorded immune exposures were likely. Sequenced sample: PBMCs. This clonotype was obtained from a male donor in good health and CMV-seronegative. This sequence joins TRBV7-2 and TRBJ2-7; 9 positions match TRBD2. The CDR3 DNA sequence: TGTGCCAGCAGCTTGGGGCGGGGGGGCGGGTACGAGCAGTACTTC. Translation: CASSLGRGGGYEQYF.